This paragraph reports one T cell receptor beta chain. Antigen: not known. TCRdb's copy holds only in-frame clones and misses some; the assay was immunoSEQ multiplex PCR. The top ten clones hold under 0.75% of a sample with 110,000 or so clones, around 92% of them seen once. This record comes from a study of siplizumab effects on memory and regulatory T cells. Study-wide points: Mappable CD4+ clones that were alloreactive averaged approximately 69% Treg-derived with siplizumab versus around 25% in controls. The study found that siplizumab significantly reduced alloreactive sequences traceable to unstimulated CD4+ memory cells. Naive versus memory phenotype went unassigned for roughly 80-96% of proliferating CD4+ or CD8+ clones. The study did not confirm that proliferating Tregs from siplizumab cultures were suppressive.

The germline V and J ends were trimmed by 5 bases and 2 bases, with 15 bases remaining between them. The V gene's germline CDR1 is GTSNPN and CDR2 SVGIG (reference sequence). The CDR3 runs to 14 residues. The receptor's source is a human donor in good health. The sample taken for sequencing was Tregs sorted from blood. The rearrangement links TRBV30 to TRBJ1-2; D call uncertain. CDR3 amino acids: CAWREVGTNYGYTF. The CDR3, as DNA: TGTGCCTGGCGCGAAGTCGGCACCAACTATGGCTACACCTTC.